Below are 6 T cell receptor beta chains sequenced from a single sample in a study of technical replicates of blood from four donors. Assay used: immunoSEQ multiplex PCR; TCRdb lists only in-frame clones, some missing. The sample holds some 68,000 clones, over 95% seen once. The specimen was T cells isolated from PBMCs. Every receptor here comes from a human donor in good health.

V and J are TRBV11-2 and TRBJ2-1; 7 nucleotides align to TRBD2. The CDR3 is made up of 14 amino acids. Germline trimming cut 5 bases from V and 9 bases from J; bases unmatched to any gene: 10. Germline loops: CDR1 SGHAT, CDR2 FQNNGV. The CDR3 sequence is CASSPPPSGFEQFF. The CDR3, as DNA: TGTGCCAGCAGCCCCCCCCCTAGCGGCTTTGAGCAGTTCTTC.

CDR3 nucleotide sequence: TGTGCCAGCAGCTTAGAGGGAGCCTATGGCTACACCTTC. Protein sequence: CASSLEGAYGYTF. The chain has TRBV11-3 and TRBJ1-2, with D unclear. CDR1 SGHNT and CDR2 YENEEA come from the germline V gene. Trimming cost V 0 bases and J 4 bases, with 6 bases left between them. This CDR3 has 13 amino acids.

The table lists this clone with a few counts. This chain links TRBV2 with TRBJ2-2; no clear D gene. The CDR3 sequence is 14 residues long. Germline V gene sequence: CDR1 SNHLY, CDR2 FYNNEI. V lost 6 bases and J lost 1, with 9 bases in between. The CDR3 DNA follows: TGTGCCAGCAGCCCCAGAGGGAACACCGGGGAGCTGTTTTTT. The encoded protein is CASSPRGNTGELFF.

The chain uses TRBV25-1 and TRBJ1-2; D not resolved. This CDR3 has 10 amino acids. Per germline, CDR1 MGHDK and CDR2 SYGVNS. V was shortened by 9 bases and J by 6 bases, with 8 bases between the two germline ends. The CDR3 region is CASRGDGYTF. CDR3 nucleotides: TGTGCCAGTAGAGGAGATGGCTACACCTTC.

Comment on this clone: Mismatch with germline at one junction end may stem from a read error. The chain couples TRBV10-3 to TRBJ2-7, with a weak D call TRBD2 (6 bases). CDR3 length equals 11 residues. Per the germline V gene, CDR1 is ENHRY and CDR2 is SYGVKD. CDR3 nucleotide sequence: TGTGCCATCAGTGACCCCCGCGGGGCCTGTTTC. It yields the protein CAISDPRGACF.

This clone was recorded only once. This chain joins TRBV18 and TRBJ1-1; D is perhaps TRBD1 (6 bases). V was cut by 2 bases and J by 2 bases, with 9 bases left in between. This CDR3 is built from 14 residues. From germline, CDR1 is KGHSH and CDR2 LQKENI. The CDR3 DNA follows: TGTGCCAGCTCACCAACAGGGCTAAACACTGAAGCTTTCTTT. Residues: CASSPTGLNTEAFF.